This T cell receptor (beta chain) was captured in a study of T cell changes during pregnancy in multiple sclerosis. V lost 9 bases, J lost 0 bases, and 4 bases stayed unmatched. Per the germline V gene, CDR1 is SGHNT and CDR2 is YYREEE (reference sequence). This CDR3 has 14 amino acids. Only in-frame clones appear in the TCRdb table, and some are missing; sequencing was by immunoSEQ multiplex PCR. The sample shows around 95,000 clones, 94% of them seen only once. This clonotype was obtained from a female donor in good health, enrolled as a control in a pregnancy study. The specimen was peripheral blood, collected after pregnancy. This rearrangement joins TRBV5-4 to TRBJ2-4; 9 bases align to TRBD1. The CDR3 nucleotides read TGTGCCACCAAGGACAGGGGAGCCAAAAACATTCAGTACTTC. Encoded protein: CATKDRGAKNIQYF. Using reference TRBV5-4 and TRBJ2-4 for the parts outside the CDR3, the full variable domain is ETGVTQSPTHLIKTRGQQVTLRCSSQSGHNTVSWYQQALGQGPQFIFQYYREEENGRGNFPPRFSGLQFPNYSSELNVNALELDDSALYLCATKDRGAKNIQYFGAGTRLSVL.